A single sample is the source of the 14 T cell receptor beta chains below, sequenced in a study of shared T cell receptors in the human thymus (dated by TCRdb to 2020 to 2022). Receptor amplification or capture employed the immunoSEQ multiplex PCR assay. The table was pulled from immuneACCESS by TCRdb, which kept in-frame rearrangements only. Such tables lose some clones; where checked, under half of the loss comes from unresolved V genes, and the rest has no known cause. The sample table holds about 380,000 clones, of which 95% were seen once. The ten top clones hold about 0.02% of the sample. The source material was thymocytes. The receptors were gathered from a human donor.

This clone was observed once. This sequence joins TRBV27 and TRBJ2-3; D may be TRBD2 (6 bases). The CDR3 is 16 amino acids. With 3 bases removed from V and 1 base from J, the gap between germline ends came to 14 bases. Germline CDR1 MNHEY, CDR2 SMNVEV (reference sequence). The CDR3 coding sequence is TGTGCCAGCAGTTTTCGGAGGGAGGACTGCACAGATACGCAGTATTTT. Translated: CASSFRREDCTDTQYF.

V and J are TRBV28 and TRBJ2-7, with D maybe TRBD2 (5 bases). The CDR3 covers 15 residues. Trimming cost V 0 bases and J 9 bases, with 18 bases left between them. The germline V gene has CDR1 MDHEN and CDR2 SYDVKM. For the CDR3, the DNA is TGTGCCAGCAGTTTATGCTCTCCATGCCGGGGTGGGCAGTACTTC. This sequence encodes CASSLCSPCRGGQYF.

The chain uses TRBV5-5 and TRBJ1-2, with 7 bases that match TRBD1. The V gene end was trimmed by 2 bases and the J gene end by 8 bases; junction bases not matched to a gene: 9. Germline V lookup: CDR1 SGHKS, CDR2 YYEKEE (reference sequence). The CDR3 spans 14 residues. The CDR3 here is CASSFQEGARGYTF. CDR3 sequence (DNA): TGTGCCAGCAGCTTTCAGGAGGGGGCGCGCGGCTACACCTTC.

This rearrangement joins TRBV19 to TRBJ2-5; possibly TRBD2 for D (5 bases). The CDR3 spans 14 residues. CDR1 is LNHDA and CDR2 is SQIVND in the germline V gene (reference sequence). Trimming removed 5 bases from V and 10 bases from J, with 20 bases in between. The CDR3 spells CASSLRADLIVQYF. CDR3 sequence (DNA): TGTGCCAGTAGTCTGCGGGCAGACCTGATTGTCCAGTACTTC.

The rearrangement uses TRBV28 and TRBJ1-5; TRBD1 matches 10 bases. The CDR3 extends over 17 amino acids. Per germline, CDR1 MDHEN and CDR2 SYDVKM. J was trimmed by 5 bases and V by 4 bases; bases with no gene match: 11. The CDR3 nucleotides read TGTGCCAGCAGTTCGAAGACCGGGACAGGGGAGGATCAGCCCCAGCATTTT. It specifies CASSSKTGTGEDQPQHF. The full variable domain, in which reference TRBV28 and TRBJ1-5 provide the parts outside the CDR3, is DVKVTQSSRYLVKRTGEKVFLECVQDMDHENMFWYRQDPGLGLRLIYFSYDVKMKEKGDIPEGYSVSREKKERFSLILESASTNQTSMYLCASSSKTGTGEDQPQHFGDGTRLSIL.

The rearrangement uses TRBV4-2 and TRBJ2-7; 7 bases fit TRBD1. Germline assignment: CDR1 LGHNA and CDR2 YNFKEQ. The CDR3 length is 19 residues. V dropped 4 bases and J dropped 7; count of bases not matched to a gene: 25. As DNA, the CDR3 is TGTGCCAGCAGCCGGAACCTTTTGAGGACAGGCCTTTGGCTGGGGGAGCAGTACTTC. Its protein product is CASSRNLLRTGLWLGEQYF.

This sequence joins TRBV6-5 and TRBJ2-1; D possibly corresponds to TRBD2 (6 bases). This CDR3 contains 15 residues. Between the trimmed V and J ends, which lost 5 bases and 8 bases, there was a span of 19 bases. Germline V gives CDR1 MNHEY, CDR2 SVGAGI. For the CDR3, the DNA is TGTGCCAGCAGTGGACTGGGAGGAAGTCTGCATGAGCAGTTCTTC. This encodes CASSGLGGSLHEQFF.

The CDR3 reads CASSFKDETGTNEKLFF. The CDR3 DNA reads as TGCGCCAGCAGCTTTAAAGATGAGACAGGAACTAATGAAAAACTGTTTTTT. This chain uses TRBV5-1 with TRBJ1-4; D may be TRBD1 (6 bases). V was cut by 2 bases and J by 1 base, with 15 bases left in between. The CDR3 length is 17 residues. In germline, CDR1 is SGHRS, CDR2 YFSETQ. The full variable domain, its missing parts supplied by reference TRBV5-1 and TRBJ1-4, is KAGVTQTPRYLIKTRGQQVTLSCSPISGHRSVSWYQQTPGQGLQFLFEYFSETQRNKGNFPGRFSGRQFSNSRSEMNVSTLELGDSALYLCASSFKDETGTNEKLFFGSGTQLSVL.

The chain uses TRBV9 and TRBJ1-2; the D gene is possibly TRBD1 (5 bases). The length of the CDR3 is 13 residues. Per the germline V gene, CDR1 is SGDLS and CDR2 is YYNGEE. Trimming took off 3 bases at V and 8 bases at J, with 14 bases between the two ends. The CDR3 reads CASSARRAEGYTF. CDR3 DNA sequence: TGTGCCAGCAGCGCCCGCAGGGCTGAGGGCTACACCTTC.

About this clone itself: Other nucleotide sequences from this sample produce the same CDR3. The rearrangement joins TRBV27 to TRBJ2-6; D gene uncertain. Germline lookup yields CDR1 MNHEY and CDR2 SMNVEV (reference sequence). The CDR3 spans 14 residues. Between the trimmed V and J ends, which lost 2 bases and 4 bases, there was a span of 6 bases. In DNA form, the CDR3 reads TGTGCCAGCAGTTTAAGCTCCGGGGCCAACGTCCTGACTTTC. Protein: CASSLSSGANVLTF.

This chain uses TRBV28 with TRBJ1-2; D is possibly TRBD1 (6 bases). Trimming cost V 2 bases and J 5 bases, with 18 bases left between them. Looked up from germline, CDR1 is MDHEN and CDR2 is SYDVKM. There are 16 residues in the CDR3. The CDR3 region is CASSLPDRRQAYGYTF. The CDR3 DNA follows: TGTGCCAGCAGTTTACCCGACCGCCGACAGGCATATGGCTACACCTTC.

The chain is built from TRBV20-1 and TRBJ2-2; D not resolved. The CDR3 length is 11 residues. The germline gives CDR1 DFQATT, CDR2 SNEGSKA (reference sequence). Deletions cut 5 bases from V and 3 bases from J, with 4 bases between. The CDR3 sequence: CSAEYTGELFF. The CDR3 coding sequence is TGCAGTGCTGAATACACCGGGGAGCTGTTTTTT.

The CDR3 protein is CSVFWDRGQIGYGYTF. Written as DNA, the CDR3 is TGCAGCGTCTTCTGGGACAGGGGGCAAATAGGGTATGGCTACACCTTC. V gene TRBV29-1 combines with J gene TRBJ1-2; 12 positions match TRBD1. Germline V gene lookup returns CDR1 SQVTM and CDR2 ANQGSEA. Trimming took 6 bases from V and 5 from J; bases not matched to a gene: 13. The CDR3 extends over 16 amino acids.

CDR3 bases: TGTGCCAGCAGACCCCTCGTCTCCCTCACCGATGCTAGCACAGATACGCAGTATTTT. Residues: CASRPLVSLTDASTDTQYF. The chain has TRBV11-2 and TRBJ2-3; D call uncertain. Germline-derived CDR1 and CDR2 are SGHAT and FQNNGV. Trimming left V 6 bases short and J 0 bases short, with 25 bases between. This CDR3 has 19 residues. Full variable domain (outside the CDR3, taken from reference TRBV11-2 and TRBJ2-3): EAGVAQSPRYKIIEKRQSVAFWCNPISGHATLYWYQQILGQGPKLLIQFQNNGVVDDSQLPKDRFSAERLKGVDSTLKIQPAKLEDSAVYLCASRPLVSLTDASTDTQYFGPGTRLTVL.